Below, 3 T cell receptor beta chains from the same sample are listed, as sequenced in a study of shared clonotypes between healthy human individuals. Assay used: immunoSEQ multiplex PCR; TCRdb lists only in-frame clones, some missing. The data show 1,100,000 or so clones, around 78% seen once. The sample comprised memory CD4+ T cells from PBMCs. Subset described: CD45RA-negative fraction. The receptors shown here come from a man aged 18 to 30 in good health. Some clones in this sample may be carry-over from other donors' samples.

This rearrangement joins TRBV29-1 to TRBJ2-4; no clear D gene. V lost 1 base and J lost 0, with 4 bases in between. CDR1 SQVTM and CDR2 ANQGSEA come from the germline V gene. This CDR3 region has 13 residues. The CDR3 nucleotides are TGCAGCGTTGAAGGGTCAGCCAAAAACATTCAGTACTTC. Translation: CSVEGSAKNIQYF.

In nucleotides, the CDR3 is TGTGCCAGCAGTGCAAGACCGGTCCCAGATACGCAGTATTTT. This translates into CASSARPVPDTQYF. The chain employs TRBV6-5 and TRBJ2-3, with D unclear. Trimming took off 5 bases at V and 4 bases at J, with 13 bases between the two ends. Germline-derived CDR1 and CDR2 are MNHEY and SVGAGI. The CDR3 covers 14 residues.

The V and J genes are TRBV4-1 and TRBJ2-7; D unresolved. The CDR3 runs 13 residues. V dropped 1 base and J dropped 3 bases, with 7 bases sitting between them. Germline V CDR1 and CDR2: MGHRA, YSYEKL. CDR3 in DNA: TGCGCCAGCAGCCAAGCTAATTTCTACGAGCAGTACTTC. Amino acids: CASSQANFYEQYF.